These T cell receptor beta chains were read from a single sample in a study of Ad26.COV2.S vaccination and SARS-CoV-2 variants. Assay: immunoSEQ multiplex PCR; the TCRdb copy retains only in-frame clones and omits some. The table shows 300,000 to 400,000 clones, with around four fifths occurring only once. The sample here was peripheral blood, taken in a trial of Ad26.COV2.S vaccine versus placebo. Receptor source: a person aged 18-65 years who received the Ad26.COV2.S COVID-19 vaccine or a placebo. The CDR3 runs from the conserved cysteine through the conserved F or W. The D gene is left open where the match is weak. A row's size may be missing; if present it is once, few, many or a size class.

V gene	D gene	J gene	clone size	CDR3 protein	CDR3 DNA
TRBV27	TRBD1	TRBJ1-1	.	CASSAPGQGVTEAFF	TGTGCCAGCAGTGCGCCGGGACAGGGGGTCACTGAAGCTTTCTTT
TRBV27	.	TRBJ1-2	.	CASSLGRRNYGYTF	TGTGCCAGCAGTTTGGGTAGGAGAAACTATGGCTACACCTTC
TRBV7-9	.	TRBJ1-5	.	CASSPGLRGFADGNQPQHF	TGTGCCAGCAGCCCCGGCCTCAGGGGATTCGCTGATGGCAATCAGCCCCAGCATTTT
TRBV15	.	TRBJ1-1	.	CATSRDLREAAFNTEAFF	TGTGCCACCAGCAGAGATTTACGGGAGGCAGCTTTCAACACTGAAGCTTTCTTT
TRBV9	.	TRBJ2-3	.	CASSGLKGTDTQYF	TGTGCCAGCAGCGGTTTGAAGGGAACAGATACGCAGTATTTT
TRBV9	.	TRBJ1-1	.	CASSVYSMNTEAFF	TGTGCCAGCAGCGTATATAGCATGAACACTGAAGCTTTCTTT
TRBV7-2	TRBD1	TRBJ1-1	many	CASSIRGPGDTEAFF	TGTGCCAGCAGCATCAGGGGGCCCGGGGACACTGAAGCTTTCTTT
TRBV5-8	.	TRBJ2-7	.	CASSLYGSPTYEQYF	TGTGCCAGCAGCTTGTATGGCAGTCCCACCTACGAGCAGTACTTC
TRBV28	.	TRBJ2-2	.	CASSRPLNGGELFF	TGTGCCAGCAGTCGTCCGCTAAATGGCGGGGAGCTGTTTTTT
TRBV2	.	TRBJ2-7	.	CASTMTAKTSYEQYF	TGTGCCAGCACCATGACCGCCAAAACCTCCTACGAGCAGTACTTC
TRBV19	.	TRBJ1-1	.	CASNPQGRLEAFF	TGTGCCAGTAACCCACAGGGACGACTTGAAGCTTTCTTT
TRBV19	.	TRBJ2-5	.	CASSDRQETQYF	TGTGCCAGTAGTGACAGACAAGAGACCCAGTACTTC
TRBV18	.	TRBJ2-5	.	CASSPPSSETQYF	TGTGCCAGCTCACCTCCTTCATCGGAGACCCAGTACTTC
TRBV11-2	.	TRBJ1-1	.	CASSLGGWAPEAFF	TGTGCCAGCAGCTTAGGAGGTTGGGCGCCTGAAGCTTTCTTT
TRBV9	.	TRBJ1-2	.	CASRASEGYTF	TGTGCCAGCAGAGCCTCGGAGGGCTACACCTTC
TRBV9	.	TRBJ1-3	.	CASSAGDTGNTIYF	TGTGCCAGCAGCGCCGGGGACACGGGAAACACCATATATTTT
TRBV7-2	.	TRBJ2-7	.	CASSDRDQLRYEQYF	TGTGCCAGCAGCGACCGGGACCAGCTCCGCTACGAGCAGTACTTC
TRBV11-2	TRBD2	TRBJ2-3	.	CASSLGLAGAYTDTQYF	TGTGCCAGCAGCTTAGGACTAGCGGGGGCCTACACAGATACGCAGTATTTT
TRBV21-1	.	TRBJ1-5	once	CASSKGKGGIKRGNQPQHF	TGTGCCAGCAGCAAAGGAAAGGGGGGAATCAAAAGGGGCAATCAGCCCCAGCATTTT
TRBV3-1/TRBV3-2	TRBD1	TRBJ1-2	once	CASSQDLGQGNGYTF	TGTGCCAGCAGCCAAGATTTGGGACAGGGGAATGGCTACACCTTC
TRBV19	TRBD1	TRBJ1-5	.	CASSTRGGTGGQSNQPQHF	TGTGCCAGTAGTACCCGAGGAGGGACAGGGGGACAAAGCAATCAGCCCCAGCATTTT
TRBV30	.	TRBJ2-4	once	CAWSEGILAKNIQYF	TGTGCCTGGAGTGAAGGAATACTAGCCAAAAACATTCAGTACTTC
TRBV6-5	.	TRBJ1-1	few	CASSYPGGTEAFF	TGTGCCAGCAGTTACCCGGGAGGCACTGAAGCTTTCTTT
TRBV21-1	.	TRBJ2-7	.	CASSGVAGATYEQYF	TGTGCCAGCAGCGGAGTGGCGGGGGCGACCTACGAGCAGTACTTC
TRBV2	TRBD1	TRBJ2-7	.	CASRQGDSYEQYF	TGTGCCAGCCGACAGGGCGACTCCTACGAGCAGTACTTC
TRBV11-2	TRBD1	TRBJ1-1	.	CASSSTRTGVGVNTEAFF	TGTGCCAGCAGCTCAACCAGGACAGGGGTAGGTGTGAACACTGAAGCTTTCTTT
TRBV7-8	TRBD2	TRBJ2-1	.	CASSQGLAGVNEQFF	TGTGCCAGCAGCCAAGGACTAGCGGGCGTCAATGAGCAGTTCTTC
TRBV5-6	TRBD2	TRBJ2-2	.	CASSLGLAVAGELFF	TGTGCCAGCAGCTTGGGACTAGCGGTCGCCGGGGAGCTGTTTTTT
TRBV5-1	.	TRBJ2-1	many	CASSPRTGFLGNEQFF	TGCGCCAGCAGCCCAAGAACAGGGTTTCTTGGCAATGAGCAGTTCTTC
TRBV30	.	TRBJ1-2	.	CAWSKQRVGITF	TGTGCCTGGAGCAAACAACGGGTCGGGATAACCTTC
TRBV7-6	.	TRBJ2-3	.	CASSLLGLSTDTQYF	TGTGCCAGCAGCTTGTTAGGACTTAGCACAGATACGCAGTATTTT
TRBV4-1	TRBD1	TRBJ1-5	.	CASSQGDRRQGNQPQHF	TGCGCCAGCAGCCAAGGGGACAGGCGACAGGGCAATCAGCCCCAGCATTTT
TRBV18	.	TRBJ2-7	.	CASSPPAEDEQYF	TGTGCCAGCTCACCACCGGCCGAAGACGAGCAGTACTTC
TRBV20-1	TRBD1	TRBJ2-2	.	CSASRQGNTGELFF	TGCAGTGCTAGTAGACAGGGCAACACCGGGGAGCTGTTTTTT
TRBV28	TRBD1	TRBJ2-7	.	CASRSNDRGRSYEQYF	TGTGCCAGCAGATCTAACGACAGGGGCCGATCCTACGAGCAGTACTTC
TRBV27	.	TRBJ2-1	.	CASSLPSPVQFF	TGTGCCAGCAGTTTGCCCTCCCCAGTGCAGTTCTTC
TRBV27	TRBD2	TRBJ2-3	few	CASSLSATYVRGEYTDTQYF	TGTGCCAGCAGTTTATCGGCCACCTACGTGCGGGGGGAATACACAGATACGCAGTATTTT
TRBV2	.	TRBJ2-2	.	CASSRQDTGELFF	TGTGCCAGCAGTAGACAGGACACCGGGGAGCTGTTTTTT
TRBV15	.	TRBJ1-3	many	CATSRAAGNTIYF	TGTGCCACCAGCAGGGCTGCTGGAAACACCATATATTTT
TRBV7-2	.	TRBJ2-3	.	CASSRDFQADTQYF	TGTGCCAGCAGCCGGGATTTTCAGGCGGATACGCAGTATTTT
TRBV6-5	.	TRBJ1-3	.	CASRLLSNSIYF	TGTGCCAGCAGACTATTATCCAACTCCATATATTTT
TRBV6-5	.	TRBJ1-2	.	CAILMGLGLSGYTF	TGTGCCATCCTCATGGGGTTGGGGCTCAGTGGCTACACCTTC
TRBV6-5	TRBD1	TRBJ1-2	.	CASSSGTGGPSGGYTF	TGTGCCAGCAGTTCCGGGACAGGGGGCCCAAGTGGTGGCTACACCTTC
TRBV2	.	TRBJ2-3	few	CASSEGPLDTQYF	TGTGCCAGCAGTGAAGGACCCCTAGATACGCAGTATTTT
TRBV27	.	TRBJ2-2	.	CASSLGTTGTGELFF	TGTGCCAGCAGTCTGGGGACGACCGGCACCGGGGAGCTGTTTTTT
TRBV28	TRBD1	TRBJ1-1	few	CASSRTGGIAEAFF	TGTGCCAGCAGTCGGACAGGGGGGATCGCTGAAGCTTTCTTT
TRBV18	.	TRBJ2-3	.	CASSPDANPPTDTQYF	TGTGCCAGCTCACCGGACGCAAACCCTCCCACAGATACGCAGTATTTT
TRBV25-1	.	TRBJ2-5	.	CASSLSAGPQETQYF	TGTGCCAGCAGCCTTTCCGCGGGACCCCAAGAGACCCAGTACTTC
TRBV5-1	.	TRBJ2-7	.	CASSPAVSSSTYEQYF	TGCGCCAGCAGCCCTGCGGTGAGCAGCTCTACCTACGAGCAGTACTTC
TRBV5-1	.	TRBJ2-7	.	CASSLGRQLPYEQYF	TGCGCCAGCAGCTTGGGCAGACAGTTACCATACGAGCAGTACTTC
TRBV7-9	.	TRBJ2-7	once	CASSANNRIGEQYF	TGTGCCAGCAGCGCGAACAACAGAATTGGGGAGCAGTACTTC